The TCR beta chain described here comes from a study of cytomegalovirus exposure and HLA in healthy donors. Points from the study as a whole: Reports showed the classifier diagnosing cytomegalovirus status with high specificity and sensitivity. Upon later analysis, TCR association rates were observed to vary by HLA locus, being highest for DRB1 and lowest for HLA-C. Previous analysis showed most TCR beta V segments were productive about 87% or about 30% of the time.

In the PCR, 60 Vbeta and 13 Jbeta primers were used. The repertoire was sequenced with immunoSEQ multiplex PCR; TCRdb's copy has only in-frame clones and lacks some. The sample carries roughly 100,000 clones, approximately 70% recorded once. CDR1 and CDR2 (germline): LNHDA, SQIVND (reference sequence). The CDR3 runs 15 residues. The J segment lost 2 bases and the V segment lost 6 bases, leaving 7 bases of the junction unmatched. Donors likely had unrecorded immune exposures despite being nominally healthy when sampled. With respect to this clone: Its specificity is not known.

The J gene is TRBJ1-2, the V gene TRBV19; 9 positions match TRBD1. The sequenced sample was PBMCs. The receptor was isolated from a man between 25 and 39 years old in good health and CMV-seronegative. The CDR3 DNA is TGTGCCAGTAGCCTCCGGGACAGGGAAAACTATGGCTACACCTTC. Its protein is CASSLRDRENYGYTF.